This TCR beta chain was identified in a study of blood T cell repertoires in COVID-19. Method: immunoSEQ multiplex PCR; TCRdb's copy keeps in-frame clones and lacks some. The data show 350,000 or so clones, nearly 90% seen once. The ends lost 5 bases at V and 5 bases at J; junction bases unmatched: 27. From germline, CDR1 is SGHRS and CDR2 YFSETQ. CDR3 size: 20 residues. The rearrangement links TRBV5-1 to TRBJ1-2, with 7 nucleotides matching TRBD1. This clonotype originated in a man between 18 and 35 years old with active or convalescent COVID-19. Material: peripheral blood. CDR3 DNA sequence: TGCGCCAGCAGAATGACCGTTTTTCCCGGACAGGCCGAAACAAGATATGGCTACACCTTC. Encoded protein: CASRMTVFPGQAETRYGYTF.